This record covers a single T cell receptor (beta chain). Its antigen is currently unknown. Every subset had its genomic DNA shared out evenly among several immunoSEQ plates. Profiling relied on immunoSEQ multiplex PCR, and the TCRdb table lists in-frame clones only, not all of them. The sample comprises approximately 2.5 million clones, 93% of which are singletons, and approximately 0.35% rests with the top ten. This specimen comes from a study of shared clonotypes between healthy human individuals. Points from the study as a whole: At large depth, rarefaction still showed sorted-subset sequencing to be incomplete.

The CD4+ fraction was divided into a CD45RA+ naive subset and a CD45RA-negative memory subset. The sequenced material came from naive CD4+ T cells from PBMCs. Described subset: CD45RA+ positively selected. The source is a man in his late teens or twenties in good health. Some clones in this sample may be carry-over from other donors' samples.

The CDR3 region is CAWSVPPTGPMTF. The CDR3 DNA sequence: TGTGCCTGGAGTGTTCCCCCGACCGGCCCGATGACCTTC. The chain employs TRBV30 and TRBJ1-2, with no clear D. The CDR3 totals 13 residues. The V gene's germline CDR1 is GTSNPN and CDR2 SVGIG (reference sequence). V dropped 0 bases and J dropped 14 bases, with 19 bases sitting between them. Supplemented by reference TRBV30 and TRBJ1-2, the full variable domain reads SQTIHQWPATLVQPVGSPLSLECTVEGTSNPNLYWYRQAAGRGLQLLFYSVGIGQISSEVPQNLSASRPQDRQFILSSKKLLLSDSGFYLCAWSVPPTGPMTFGSGTRLTVV.